Listed below are T cell receptor beta chains from one sample, sequenced in a study of T cell responses to AZD1222 COVID-19 vaccine. The repertoire was sequenced with immunoSEQ multiplex PCR; TCRdb's copy has only in-frame clones and lacks some. The data hold about 130,000 clones, with around 90% observed a single time. The sample was peripheral blood, taken on day 0 of MenACWY control vaccination. These receptors all stem from an adult in good health. CDR3s include the opening cysteine and the closing phenylalanine or tryptophan. Fields, in order: D gene, J gene, V gene, CDR3 DNA, CDR3 protein. The D gene is left open where the match is weak.

>.|TRBJ1-1|TRBV29-1
TGCAGCGTTGAAGGTCAGGGGAGTGAAGCTTTCTTT
CSVEGQGSEAFF
>.|TRBJ2-7|TRBV3-1/TRBV3-2
TGTGCCAGCAGCCAAGGGCTAGTGTACGAGCAGTACTTC
CASSQGLVYEQYF
>.|TRBJ1-3|TRBV7-9
TGTGCCAGCAGCTCCTTCGGGGGCGCCACCGGAAACACCATATATTTT
CASSSFGGATGNTIYF
>.|TRBJ1-3|TRBV18
TGTGCCAGCTCACCTGGACAAGTCTCTGGAAACACCATATATTTT
CASSPGQVSGNTIYF
>.|TRBJ1-5|TRBV5-4
TGTGCCAGCAGCTTGGGGGGGCGCAGCAATCAGCCCCAGCATTTT
CASSLGGRSNQPQHF
>.|TRBJ2-5|TRBV10-1
TGCGCCAGCAGTGAGCTGGGACTTGAAGAGACCCAGTACTTC
CASSELGLEETQYF
>TRBD2|TRBJ2-1|TRBV3-1/TRBV3-2
TGTGCCAGCAGCTATCGTCTAGCGGGGGGCCCTGATAGCTCCTACAATGAGCAGTTCTTC
CASSYRLAGGPDSSYNEQFF
>.|TRBJ2-5|TRBV7-2
TGTGCCAGCAGCAAGACCCAGTACTTC
CASSKTQYF
>.|TRBJ2-2|TRBV5-1
TGCGCCAGCAACTCTTGGCCGAGTGGGGCCGGGGAGCTGTTTTTT
CASNSWPSGAGELFF
>TRBD1|TRBJ1-4|TRBV11-2
TGTGCCAGCAGCATTCGGGACAGGGGATCTATTAATGAAAAACTGTTTTTT
CASSIRDRGSINEKLFF
>.|TRBJ2-3|TRBV6-4
TGTGCCAGCAGCCCCACCAGGGGAGGCACAGATACGCAGTATTTT
CASSPTRGGTDTQYF
>TRBD1|TRBJ2-3|TRBV24-1
TGTGCCACCAGTGACCCCACTTCACAGGGGCCAGATACGCAGTATTTT
CATSDPTSQGPDTQYF
>.|TRBJ2-1|TRBV5-1
TGCGCCAGCAGCTTGGTGGTAGGGCTACGTTCTGGGACGGGCAATGAGCAGTTCTTC
CASSLVVGLRSGTGNEQFF
>.|TRBJ1-6|TRBV11-2
TGTGCCAGCAGCTTAACCAGGGGAGGAAATTCACCCCTCCACTTT
CASSLTRGGNSPLHF
>TRBD1|TRBJ1-6|TRBV6-5
TGTGCCAGCAGTTACTCTTTCCCGGGACAGGCATCACCCCTCCACTTT
CASSYSFPGQASPLHF